What follows describes a single TCR beta chain. No antigen is known for it. This sample is part of a study of shared clonotypes between healthy human individuals. General observations from the study: Naive subsets typically showed greater estimated richness than memory subsets. Sequencing depth was expected to influence donor clonotype sharing.

CDR1 is MNHNS, CDR2 SASEGT, per germline. The CDR3 sequence is 12 residues long. The germline V and J ends were trimmed by 3 bases and 9 bases, with 11 bases remaining between them. Several immunoSEQ 96-well plates shared each subset's DNA, each plate a replicate. Assay: immunoSEQ multiplex PCR; the TCRdb copy retains only in-frame clones and omits some. The data show about 2.1 million clones, about 93% seen once. Naive-designated CD8 cells lacked CD45RO, were positively enriched for CCR7, and omitted terminally differentiated effector memory CD45RA+ cells. The sequence came from a man aged 18 to 30 in good health. Some clones in this sample may be carry-over from other donors' samples. Input material: naive CD8+ T cells from PBMCs. The V call is TRBV6-1, the J call TRBJ1-2; D might be TRBD1 (5 bases). The CDR3 loop reads CASSEGGVSYTF. For the CDR3, the DNA is TGTGCCAGCAGTGAGGGGGGGGTTAGCTACACCTTC.